Given below is one T cell receptor beta chain in context. This specimen comes from a study of blood T cell repertoires in COVID-19. Whole-study context: Donors in the United States, Italy and Spain gave samples during acute or convalescent COVID-19. Sources were T cells, B-cell-depleted T cells, or PBMCs; the material itself was cDNA or gDNA.

Original processing notes: By means of reference gene primer amplification, nucleated cell counts were estimated. Profiling relied on immunoSEQ multiplex PCR, and the TCRdb table lists in-frame clones only, not all of them. Clone size and V and J calls were adopted from that table, with D and trimming inferred from the DNA. The sample has approximately 50,000 clones, approximately 85% seen once. Germline loops: CDR1 SNHLY, CDR2 FYNNEI. The CDR3 runs 16 residues. J was trimmed by 2 bases and V by 6 bases; bases with no gene match: 9. The gene calls are TRBV2 and TRBJ2-1, with TRBD1 matching over 8 bases. The TCR was taken from a man in his 60s with acute or convalescent COVID-19. Sequencing was performed on peripheral blood. The CDR3 sequence is CASRGGQGRTYNEQFF. As DNA, the CDR3 is TGTGCCAGCAGGGGCGGACAGGGAAGGACCTACAATGAGCAGTTCTTC.